The rows below give T cell receptor beta chains drawn from one sample of a study of control samples from healthy donors and cancer patients. Assay used: immunoSEQ multiplex PCR; TCRdb lists only in-frame clones, some missing. Of about 80,000 clones listed, 70% to 85% are singletons. The sample consisted of PBMCs. These receptors originate from a man in his sixties with head and neck cancer. The CDR3 runs from the conserved cysteine through the conserved F or W. Fields, in order: V gene, D gene, clone size, J gene, CDR3 protein, CDR3 DNA. D genes are given only for firm matches. Not all rows give a size; the values are once, few, many and, for expanded clones, a class.

TRBV2	-	-	TRBJ2-6	CASSRDGYSSGANVLTF	TGTGCCAGCAGTAGGGACGGTTACTCCTCTGGGGCCAACGTCCTGACTTTC
TRBV5-1	-	-	TRBJ2-7	CASSLGYLSTEQYF	TGCGCCAGCAGCTTGGGGTACTTGTCTACAGAGCAGTACTTC
TRBV28	-	-	TRBJ2-3	CASRGGAALSDTQYF	TGTGCCAGCAGGGGGGGGGCGGCCCTGTCTGATACGCAGTATTTT
TRBV2	TRBD1	few	TRBJ2-2	CASKETGAGELFF	TGTGCCAGCAAAGAGACAGGGGCCGGGGAGCTGTTTTTT
TRBV2	-	-	TRBJ2-1	CASNSQGLSYNEQFF	TGTGCCAGCAATAGCCAGGGGCTCTCCTACAATGAGCAGTTCTTC
TRBV7-8	-	-	TRBJ2-2	CASSWGQGSAYQTGELFF	TGTGCCAGCAGCTGGGGGCAGGGGTCGGCCTATCAAACCGGGGAGCTGTTTTTT
TRBV28	-	-	TRBJ2-7	CASSLYSRQTSYEQYF	TGTGCCAGCAGTTTATACTCCCGGCAGACCTCCTACGAGCAGTACTTC
TRBV11-2	-	-	TRBJ1-3	CASSLTGNTIYF	TGTGCCAGCAGCCTAACGGGAAACACCATATATTTT
TRBV2	TRBD2	-	TRBJ2-6	CASSPPGRGGTGANVLTF	TGTGCCAGCAGTCCCCCCGGGAGGGGAGGTACTGGGGCCAACGTCCTGACTTTC
TRBV5-6	-	-	TRBJ1-5	CASSLGGYQPQHF	TGTGCCAGCAGCTTGGGCGGTTATCAGCCCCAGCATTTT
TRBV27	TRBD1	-	TRBJ1-6	CASSLTMGQGNSPLHF	TGTGCCAGCAGTTTAACCATGGGACAGGGGAACTCACCCCTCCACTTT
TRBV29-1	-	-	TRBJ2-3	CSVRAGGDTQYF	TGCAGCGTCCGTGCGGGTGGAGATACGCAGTATTTT
TRBV7-9	-	-	TRBJ2-2	CASSLATTGELFF	TGTGCCAGCAGCTTAGCCACCACCGGGGAGCTGTTTTTT
TRBV5-1	-	-	TRBJ1-4	CASRGGTNEKLFF	TGCGCCAGCAGAGGAGGGACTAATGAAAAACTGTTTTTT
TRBV5-1	-	once	TRBJ1-1	CASTPGTSGGAFF	TGCGCCAGCACCCCGGGGACGTCCGGCGGGGCTTTCTTT
TRBV5-6	-	-	TRBJ2-7	CASSDGPTESYEQYF	TGTGCCAGCAGCGATGGGCCTACAGAATCCTACGAGCAGTACTTC
TRBV12-3/TRBV12-4	TRBD2	-	TRBJ2-5	CASSWGGQETQYF	TGTGCCAGCAGTTGGGGGGGGCAAGAGACCCAGTACTTC
TRBV5-1	-	-	TRBJ2-2	CASSLDPEGWNTGELFF	TGCGCCAGCAGCTTGGATCCAGAGGGGTGGAACACCGGGGAGCTGTTTTTT
TRBV6-2/TRBV6-3	-	-	TRBJ1-5	CASSNNQPQHF	TGTGCCAGCAGCAACAATCAGCCCCAGCATTTT
TRBV12-3/TRBV12-4	-	-	TRBJ1-2	CASSSGQGYGYTF	TGTGCCAGCAGCTCGGGACAAGGGTATGGCTACACCTTC
TRBV4-1	TRBD1	-	TRBJ2-3	CASSQGGRGTDTQYF	TGCGCCAGCAGCCAAGGTGGCAGGGGGACAGATACGCAGTATTTT
TRBV11-2	TRBD1	-	TRBJ2-7	CASSTYRGDAYEQYF	TGTGCCAGCAGCACCTACAGGGGGGATGCCTACGAGCAGTACTTC
TRBV2	-	few	TRBJ2-7	CASTPYYEQYF	TGTGCCAGCACTCCGTACTACGAGCAGTACTTC
TRBV11-2	-	-	TRBJ2-1	CASRLSREPYNEQFF	TGTGCCAGCAGATTGTCTAGGGAACCATACAATGAGCAGTTCTTC
TRBV2	-	once	TRBJ1-6	CATARGMNSPLHF	TGTGCCACCGCCAGGGGAATGAATTCACCCCTCCACTTT
TRBV7-8	-	-	TRBJ2-3	CASTSPAFRGTQYF	TGTGCCAGCACTTCGCCCGCTTTCCGGGGTACGCAGTATTTT
TRBV5-1	-	once	TRBJ2-7	CASSGASLRGSYEQYF	TGCGCCAGCAGCGGGGCTAGCCTAAGGGGCTCCTACGAGCAGTACTTC
TRBV20-1	-	-	TRBJ2-1	CSATGGNEQFF	TGCAGTGCTACTGGTGGGAATGAGCAGTTCTTC
TRBV12-3/TRBV12-4	-	-	TRBJ1-2	CASTRTANYGYTF	TGTGCCAGCACCAGGACAGCGAACTATGGCTACACCTTC
TRBV7-8	-	-	TRBJ1-1	CASSFRVGTEAFF	TGTGCCAGCAGCTTCCGGGTTGGGACTGAAGCTTTCTTT
TRBV28	-	-	TRBJ1-5	CASSLREWGGNQPQHF	TGTGCCAGCAGTCTCCGCGAGTGGGGAGGCAATCAGCCCCAGCATTTT